This TCR beta chain was recovered during a study of blood T cell repertoires in COVID-19. V shed 2 bases and J 8 bases; nucleotides not matched to a gene: 8. This CDR3 comprises 15 residues. From germline, CDR1 is SGHTA and CDR2 FQGTGA. This study enrolled people aged about 18 to 100 from around 25 US geographic areas. Participants had their cohort set by participant-reported clinical history. In the original workflow: Reference gene primers were amplified, and this amplification served to estimate nucleated cell counts. Sequenced by immunoSEQ multiplex PCR; TCRdb stores in-frame clones only, minus some. V and J calls and clone size are as listed in that table; D and trimming were resolved from the DNA. The sample lists around 230,000 clones, roughly nine tenths occurring once.

The receptor was derived from a woman aged 25 to 39 who had recovered from COVID-19. The V call is TRBV7-3, the J call TRBJ1-3; 8 nucleotides align to TRBD1. The sample comprised PBMCs or T cells enriched from blood (not recorded which). The CDR3 DNA reads TGTGCCAGCAGCTTACGACAGGGGAGAATGGACACCATATATTTT. It is translated as CASSLRQGRMDTIYF.